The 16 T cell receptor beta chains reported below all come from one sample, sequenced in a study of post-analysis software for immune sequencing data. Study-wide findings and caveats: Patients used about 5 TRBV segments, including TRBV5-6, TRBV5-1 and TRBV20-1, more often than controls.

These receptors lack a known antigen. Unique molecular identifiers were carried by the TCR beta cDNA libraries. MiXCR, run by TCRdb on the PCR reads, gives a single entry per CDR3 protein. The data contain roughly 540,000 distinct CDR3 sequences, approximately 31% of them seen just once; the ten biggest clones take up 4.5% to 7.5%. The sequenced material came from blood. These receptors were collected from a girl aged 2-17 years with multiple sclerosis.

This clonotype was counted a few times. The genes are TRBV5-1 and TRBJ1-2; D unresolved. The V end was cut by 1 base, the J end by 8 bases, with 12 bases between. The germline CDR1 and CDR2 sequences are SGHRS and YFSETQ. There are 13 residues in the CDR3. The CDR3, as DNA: TGCGCCAGCAGCTTGACTCTGGGCGGAGGCTACACCTTC. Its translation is CASSLTLGGGYTF. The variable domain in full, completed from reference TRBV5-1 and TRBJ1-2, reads KAGVTQTPRYLIKTRGQQVTLSCSPISGHRSVSWYQQTPGQGLQFLFEYFSETQRNKGNFPGRFSGRQFSNSRSEMNVSTLELGDSALYLCASSLTLGGGYTFGSGTRLTVV.

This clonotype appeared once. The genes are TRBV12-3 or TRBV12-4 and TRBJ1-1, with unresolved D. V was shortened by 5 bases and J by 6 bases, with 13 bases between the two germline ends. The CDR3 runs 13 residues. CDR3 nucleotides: TGTGCCAGCAGTCCCCTCACTCCCTCTGAAGCTTTCTTT. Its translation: CASSPLTPSEAFF.

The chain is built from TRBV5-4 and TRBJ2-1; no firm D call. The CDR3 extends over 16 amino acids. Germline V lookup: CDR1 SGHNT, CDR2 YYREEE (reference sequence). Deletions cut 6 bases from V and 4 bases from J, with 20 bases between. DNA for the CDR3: TGTGCCAGCACCCACGACGCCGGGTCCGTTTACAATGAGCAGTTCTTC. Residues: CASTHDAGSVYNEQFF.

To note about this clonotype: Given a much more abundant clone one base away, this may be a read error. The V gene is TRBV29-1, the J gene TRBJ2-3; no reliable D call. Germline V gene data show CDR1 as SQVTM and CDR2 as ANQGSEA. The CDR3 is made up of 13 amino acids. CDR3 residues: CGVVRTKTDTQYF. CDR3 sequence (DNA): TGCGGCGTTGTACGAACTAAGACAGATACGCAGTATTTT.

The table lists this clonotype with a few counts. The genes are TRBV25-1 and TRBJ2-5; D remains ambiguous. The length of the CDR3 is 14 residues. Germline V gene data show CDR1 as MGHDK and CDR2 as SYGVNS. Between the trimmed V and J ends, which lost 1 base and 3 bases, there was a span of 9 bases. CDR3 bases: TGTGCCAGCAGTGAATCTTACAGAGAAGAGACCCAGTACTTC. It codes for CASSESYREETQYF.

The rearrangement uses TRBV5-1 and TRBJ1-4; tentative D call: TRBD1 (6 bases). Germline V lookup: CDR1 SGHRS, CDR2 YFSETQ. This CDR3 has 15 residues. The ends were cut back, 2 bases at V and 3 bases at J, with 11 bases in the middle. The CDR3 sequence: CASSFQGMSNEKLFF. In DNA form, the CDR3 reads TGCGCCAGCAGCTTCCAGGGGATGTCTAATGAAAAACTGTTTTTT.

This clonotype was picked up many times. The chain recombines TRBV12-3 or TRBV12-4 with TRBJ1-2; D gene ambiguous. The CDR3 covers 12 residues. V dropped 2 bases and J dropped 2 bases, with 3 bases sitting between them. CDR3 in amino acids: CASSLTNYGYTF. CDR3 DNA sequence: TGTGCCAGCAGTTTAACAAACTATGGCTACACCTTC.

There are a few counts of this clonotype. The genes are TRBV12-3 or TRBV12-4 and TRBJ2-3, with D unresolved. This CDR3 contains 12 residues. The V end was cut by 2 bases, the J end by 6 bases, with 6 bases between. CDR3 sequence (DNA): TGTGCCAGCAGTTTACTCATCGATACGCAGTATTTT. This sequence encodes CASSLLIDTQYF.

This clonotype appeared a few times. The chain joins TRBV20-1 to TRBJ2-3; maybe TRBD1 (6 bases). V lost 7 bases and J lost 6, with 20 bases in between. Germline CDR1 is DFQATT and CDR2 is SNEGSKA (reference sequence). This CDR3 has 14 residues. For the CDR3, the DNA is TGCAGTGGGGCTCTGGGGGCCTCAGGGGATACGCAGTATTTT. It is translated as CSGALGASGDTQYF.

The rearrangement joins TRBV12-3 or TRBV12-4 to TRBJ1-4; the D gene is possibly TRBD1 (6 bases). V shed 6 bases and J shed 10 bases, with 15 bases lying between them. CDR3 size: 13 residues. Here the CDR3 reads CASRQQGGGKLFF. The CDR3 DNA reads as TGTGCCAGCAGACAACAGGGCGGGGGAAAACTGTTTTTT.

The CDR3 sequence is CSASNAGGRGEQFF. The CDR3 nucleotides read TGCAGCGCCTCGAACGCGGGGGGGCGGGGTGAGCAGTTCTTC. The gene calls are TRBV29-1 and TRBJ2-1; 9 bases line up with TRBD2. Germline V lookup: CDR1 SQVTM, CDR2 ANQGSEA. The CDR3 contains 14 residues. J lost 9 bases, V lost 7 bases, and 13 bases had no gene match.

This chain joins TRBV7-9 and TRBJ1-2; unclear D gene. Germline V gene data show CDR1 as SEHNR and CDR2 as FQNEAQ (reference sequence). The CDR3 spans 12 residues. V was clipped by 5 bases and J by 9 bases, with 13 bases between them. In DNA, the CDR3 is TGTGCCAGCAGCGCACGAACTATCAGCTACACCTTC. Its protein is CASSARTISYTF.

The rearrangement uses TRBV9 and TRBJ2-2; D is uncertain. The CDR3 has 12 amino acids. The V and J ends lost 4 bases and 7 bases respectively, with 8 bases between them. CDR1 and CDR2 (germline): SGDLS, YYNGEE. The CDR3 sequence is CASSRLNGELFF. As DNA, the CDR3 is TGTGCCAGCAGCCGCTTAAACGGGGAGCTGTTTTTT.

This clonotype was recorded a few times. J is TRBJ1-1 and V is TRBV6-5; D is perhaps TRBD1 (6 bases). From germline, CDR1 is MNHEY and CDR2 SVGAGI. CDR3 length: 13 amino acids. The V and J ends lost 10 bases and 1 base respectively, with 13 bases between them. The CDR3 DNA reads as TGTGCCACCTCGGGGGCATGGAACACTGAAGCTTTCTTT. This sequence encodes CATSGAWNTEAFF.

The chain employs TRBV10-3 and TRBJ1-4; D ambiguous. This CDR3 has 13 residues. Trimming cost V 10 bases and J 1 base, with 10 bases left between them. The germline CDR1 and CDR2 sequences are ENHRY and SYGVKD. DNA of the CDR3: TGTGCCACCTCAGAGTTAACTAATGAAAAACTGTTTTTT. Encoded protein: CATSELTNEKLFF.

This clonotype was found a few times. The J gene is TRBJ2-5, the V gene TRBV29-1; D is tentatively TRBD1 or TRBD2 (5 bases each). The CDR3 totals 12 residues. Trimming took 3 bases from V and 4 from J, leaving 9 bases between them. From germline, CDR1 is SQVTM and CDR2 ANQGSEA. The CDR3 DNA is TGCAGCGTTGATCAGGGAGCAGAGACCCAGTACTTC. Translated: CSVDQGAETQYF.